One and the same sample provided the 30 T cell receptor beta chains below, sequenced in a study of identical twins (dated by TCRdb to the mid-2010s). Library preparation employed 5' RACE. TCRdb names Illumina HiSeq 2000 as the instrument used. The public sequencing data were trimmed at Q25 with fastp and processed into clonotypes with MiXCR by TCRdb, which kept only in-frame beta chains. Rows merge per CDR3 protein into single entries with the most common DNA and genes. For this sample there are hundreds of thousands of distinct CDR3 sequences; 18% appear just once. Approximately 14% of the sample is held by the ten biggest clonotypes. This sample also belongs to another study, concerning T cells expressing NK-cell markers.

Material for sequencing was PBMCs. Source of these receptors: a woman younger than 35 in good health.

The table lists this clonotype with a few counts. The J gene is TRBJ2-7, the V gene TRBV5-1; TRBD2 aligns across 7 bases. The CDR3 has 16 residues. Germline V gene sequence: CDR1 SGHRS, CDR2 YFSETQ. V dropped 0 bases and J dropped 0; count of bases not matched to a gene: 6. DNA for the CDR3: TGCGCCAGCAGCTTGGAGTCTCGGGGGGTCTCCTACGAGCAGTACTTC. Protein sequence: CASSLESRGVSYEQYF.

Many counts were recorded for this clonotype. This rearrangement joins TRBV3-1 to TRBJ1-2; D gene unclear. Trimming shortened V by 2 bases and J by 2 bases, and 0 bases separated the two germline ends. There are 11 residues in the CDR3. Germline assignment: CDR1 LGHDT and CDR2 YNNKEL (reference sequence). CDR3 nucleotide sequence: TGTGCCAGCAGCCAAAACTATGGCTACACCTTC. It is translated as CASSQNYGYTF.

This clonotype has only a few counts. CDR3 protein: CASTGRTGGNTEAFF. For the CDR3, the DNA is TGTGCCAGCACCGGACGAACAGGGGGGAACACTGAAGCTTTCTTT. The genes are TRBV12-3 or TRBV12-4 and TRBJ1-1; 8 bases map to TRBD1. The V segment lost 7 bases and the J segment 1 base; nucleotides outside the gene matches: 8. The CDR3 consists of 15 residues.

V and J are TRBV10-3 and TRBJ2-7; 10 nucleotides agree with TRBD1. The CDR3 loop spans 15 amino acids. Trimming removed 4 bases from V and 4 bases from J; junction bases left unmatched: 7. The V gene's germline CDR1 is ENHRY and CDR2 SYGVKD. Here the CDR3 DNA reads TGTGCCATCAGTGGACCGGGACAGGGGTTATACGAGCAGTACTTC. Translated, it gives CAISGPGQGLYEQYF.

This rearrangement joins TRBV5-5 to TRBJ2-2; D possibly corresponds to TRBD1 (5 bases). Germline V gene sequence: CDR1 SGHKS, CDR2 YYEKEE (reference sequence). The CDR3 extends over 15 amino acids. The V and J ends lost 1 base and 3 bases respectively, with 10 bases between them. CDR3 in DNA: TGTGCCAGCAGCTTGAAGGGGCGCGACACCGGGGAGCTGTTTTTT. It translates to CASSLKGRDTGELFF.

The gene calls are TRBV29-1 and TRBJ2-1; no clear D. Germline values: CDR1 SQVTM, CDR2 ANQGSEA. The CDR3 loop spans 12 amino acids. With 7 bases removed from V and 5 bases from J, the gap between germline ends came to 12 bases. The CDR3 loop is CSAGGHHNEQFF. In DNA form, the CDR3 reads TGCAGCGCCGGTGGTCACCACAATGAGCAGTTCTTC.

This clonotype showed up many times. The junction shows a germline mismatch at one end, possibly a read error. V usage is TRBV5-1 and J usage is TRBJ2-7; 11 positions match TRBD1. The germline CDR1 and CDR2 sequences are SGHRS and YFSETQ. The CDR3 runs to 15 residues. This chain's CDR3 is CASSLGTGGSYEQYF. The DNA for the CDR3 is TGTGCCAGCAGCTTAGGGACAGGGGGCTCCTACGAGCAGTACTTC.

This clonotype was observed a handful of times. This rearrangement joins TRBV12-3 or TRBV12-4 to TRBJ2-2; weak D call: TRBD1 (6 bases). There are 13 residues in the CDR3. With 4 bases removed from V and 7 bases from J, the gap between germline ends came to 10 bases. The chain's CDR3 is CASSSIQGGELFF. Here the CDR3 DNA reads TGTGCCAGCAGTTCTATACAGGGCGGGGAGCTGTTTTTT.

The rearrangement links TRBV12-3 or TRBV12-4 to TRBJ2-3; a weak D match, TRBD2 (7 bases). V shed 3 bases and J shed 4 bases, with 14 bases lying between them. CDR3 length: 15 amino acids. The CDR3 coding sequence is TGTGCCAGCAGTTTCGGGGGGCGCGGGTCAGATACGCAGTATTTT. This sequence encodes CASSFGGRGSDTQYF.

The chain joins TRBV2 to TRBJ2-3; TRBD2 agrees at 9 bases. The CDR3 loop spans 16 amino acids. From germline, CDR1 is SNHLY and CDR2 FYNNEI. The V and J ends lost 1 base and 7 bases, in that order; junction bases with no gene match: 9. The CDR3 DNA is TGTGCCAGCAGTGAAGTGGGCGGGGGGGCATGGAATACGCAGTATTTT. Amino acid sequence: CASSEVGGGAWNTQYF. The whole variable domain, filled in from reference TRBV2 and TRBJ2-3, reads EPEVTQTPSHQVTQMGQEVILRCVPISNHLYFYWYRQILGQKVEFLVSFYNNEISEKSEIFDDQFSVERPDGSNFTLKIRSTKLEDSAMYFCASSEVGGGAWNTQYFGPGTRLTVL.

The chain couples TRBV7-8 to TRBJ2-3, with D perhaps TRBD2 (5 bases). The CDR3 runs to 17 residues. Germline V gene lookup returns CDR1 SGHVS and CDR2 FQNEAQ. V gave up 7 bases and J gave up 0 bases, with 20 bases separating them. The CDR3 is CASTYAGRAVSTDTQYF. For the CDR3, the DNA is TGTGCCAGCACCTACGCGGGCCGGGCAGTTAGCACAGATACGCAGTATTTT.

The V call is TRBV6-5, the J call TRBJ2-2; possible D gene TRBD2, 5 bases. V dropped 2 bases and J dropped 3 bases, with 16 bases sitting between them. This CDR3 comprises 17 residues. CDR1 and CDR2 (germline): MNHEY, SVGAGI. Here the CDR3 reads CASSYEGGRVYTGELFF. CDR3 sequence (DNA): TGTGCCAGCAGTTACGAAGGTGGGCGGGTGTACACCGGGGAGCTGTTTTTT.

This clonotype has more than one count but fewer than ten. V is TRBV28 and J is TRBJ2-5; a weak D match, TRBD2 (6 bases). V lost 3 bases to trimming and J lost 3 bases, with 17 bases between them. In germline, CDR1 is MDHEN, CDR2 SYDVKM. The CDR3 extends over 16 amino acids. The CDR3 nucleotides are TGTGCCAGCAGTTTTTGGGAGGACTGGGCGGAAGAGACCCAGTACTTC. Translating gives CASSFWEDWAEETQYF.

In its sample, this clonotype was seen a few times. V is TRBV4-2 and J is TRBJ2-1, with unresolved D. Germline CDR1 LGHNA, CDR2 YNFKEQ. The CDR3 totals 13 residues. Trimming took 7 bases from V and 9 from J, leaving 16 bases between them. CDR3 coding DNA: TGTGCCAGCAACGATCCCGGCACGGGTGAGCAGTTCTTC. Translating it yields CASNDPGTGEQFF.

This clonotype was recorded a few times. The V call is TRBV7-2, the J call TRBJ2-5; D is unresolved. The germline gives CDR1 SGHTA, CDR2 FQGNSA. Between the trimmed V and J ends, which lost 6 bases and 0 bases, there was a span of 8 bases. The CDR3 is 13 residues long. The CDR3 nucleotides are TGTGCCAGCAGTATGGTGTACCAAGAGACCCAGTACTTC. Protein sequence: CASSMVYQETQYF. Full variable domain (missing parts from reference TRBV7-2 and TRBJ2-5): GAGVSQSPSNKVTEKGKDVELRCDPISGHTALYWYRQSLGQGLEFLIYFQGNSAPDKSGLPSDRFSAERTGGSVSTLTIQRTQQEDSAVYLCASSMVYQETQYFGPGTRLLVL.

The chain couples TRBV7-6 to TRBJ2-7; tentatively, D is TRBD2 (5 bases). The CDR3 is 11 residues long. With 1 base removed from V and 8 bases from J, the gap between germline ends came to 6 bases. Germline CDR1 reads SGHVS; CDR2 reads FNYEAQ. DNA of the CDR3: TGTGCCAGCAGCTTAGGAGGGAAGCAGTACTTC. Encoded protein: CASSLGGKQYF.

There are a few counts of this clonotype. The chain links TRBV15 to TRBJ2-5; D uncertain. Trimming stripped 0 bases from V and 5 bases from J, with 4 bases between. The germline CDR1 and CDR2 sequences are LNHNV and YYDKDF (reference sequence). This CDR3 comprises 12 residues. This CDR3 reads CATSRDVETQYF. The CDR3 DNA reads TGTGCCACCAGCAGAGATGTTGAGACCCAGTACTTC. The full variable domain, completed using reference TRBV15 and TRBJ2-5, is DAMVIQNPRYQVTQFGKPVTLSCSQTLNHNVMYWYQQKSSQAPKLLFHYYDKDFNNEADTPDNFQSRRPNTSFCFLDIRSPGLGDTAMYLCATSRDVETQYFGPGTRLLVL.

The V gene is TRBV5-1, the J gene TRBJ1-6; D gene uncertain. The germline gives CDR1 SGHRS, CDR2 YFSETQ. The CDR3 consists of 16 residues. Trimming took 2 bases from V and 6 from J, leaving 15 bases between them. The CDR3 is CASSFGRASANSPLHF. CDR3 DNA sequence: TGCGCCAGCAGCTTTGGGAGGGCGTCGGCTAATTCACCCCTCCACTTT.

This chain uses TRBV20-1 with TRBJ2-1, with no clear D. V shed 6 bases and J shed 1 base, with 7 bases lying between them. The V gene's germline CDR1 is DFQATT and CDR2 SNEGSKA (reference sequence). CDR3 length: 12 residues. The CDR3 here is CSAVASYNEQFF. The CDR3 DNA follows: TGCAGTGCCGTAGCTTCCTACAATGAGCAGTTCTTC.

This clonotype has only a few counts. V is TRBV20-1 and J is TRBJ2-1; 11 positions agree with TRBD2. The CDR3 has 16 residues. The ends lost 0 bases at V and 7 bases at J; junction bases unmatched: 8. CDR1 is DFQATT, CDR2 SNEGSKA, per germline (reference sequence). CDR3: CSARDPGLADRNEQFF. CDR3 bases: TGCAGTGCTAGAGATCCGGGACTAGCGGACAGGAATGAGCAGTTCTTC.

This chain joins TRBV29-1 and TRBJ2-2; D is unresolved. The germline V and J ends were trimmed by 7 bases and 0 bases, with 12 bases remaining between them. CDR3 length: 14 residues. The germline V gene has CDR1 SQVTM and CDR2 ANQGSEA. CDR3 bases: TGCAGCGCTGGACCAACCGCGAACACCGGGGAGCTGTTTTTT. This sequence encodes CSAGPTANTGELFF.

Only a few counts were recorded for this clonotype. The genes are TRBV12-3 or TRBV12-4 and TRBJ2-4; weak D call: TRBD1 (6 bases). V was cut by 6 bases and J by 0 bases, with 12 bases left in between. The CDR3 covers 15 residues. The CDR3 spells CASSPGHSAKNIQYF. The CDR3 coding sequence is TGTGCCAGCAGCCCGGGACACTCAGCCAAAAACATTCAGTACTTC.

The sample holds a few counts of this clonotype. This chain joins TRBV7-9 and TRBJ2-3; TRBD2 might be the D (6 bases). Germline loops: CDR1 SEHNR, CDR2 FQNEAQ (reference sequence). This CDR3 has 15 amino acids. V was pared by 5 bases and J by 4 bases, with 16 bases between. CDR3 protein: CASSPIGGPSDTQYF. CDR3 bases: TGTGCCAGCAGCCCTATAGGAGGGCCTTCAGATACGCAGTATTTT.

This clonotype was detected only a few times. The chain is built from TRBV27 and TRBJ2-7, with D perhaps being TRBD1 or TRBD2 (7 bases each). With 6 bases removed from V and 6 bases from J, the gap between germline ends came to 18 bases. Germline V CDR1 and CDR2: MNHEY, SMNVEV (reference sequence). This CDR3 has 14 residues. The CDR3 loop reads CASRRGGGPSEQYF. Here the CDR3 DNA reads TGTGCCAGCAGGAGGGGAGGGGGCCCTTCCGAGCAGTACTTC.

The rearrangement links TRBV9 to TRBJ2-7; the match to TRBD1 covers 8 bases. The CDR3 length is 15 residues. CDR1 is SGDLS, CDR2 YYNGEE, per germline. Trimming took 2 bases from V and 3 from J; bases not matched to a gene: 7. Written as DNA, the CDR3 is TGTGCCAGCAGCGTTAGTGCACAGGGGGACTACGAGCAGTACTTC. Protein: CASSVSAQGDYEQYF.

The J gene is TRBJ1-1, the V gene TRBV9; 8 nucleotides agree with TRBD1. After removal of 3 bases from V and 4 bases from J, the junction contained 5 bases not matched to a gene. The length of the CDR3 is 14 residues. Germline V gene sequence: CDR1 SGDLS, CDR2 YYNGEE. CDR3 amino acids: CASSAPDRVTEAFF. As DNA, the CDR3 is TGTGCCAGCAGCGCCCCGGACAGGGTCACTGAAGCTTTCTTT.

The count of this clonotype is one. The chain employs TRBV7-2 and TRBJ1-3; D is undetermined. This CDR3 contains 14 residues. The V and J ends lost 7 bases and 6 bases respectively, with 16 bases between them. The germline CDR1 and CDR2 sequences are SGHTA and FQGNSA. In DNA form, the CDR3 reads TGTGCCAGCACCCGGGGTGGAACGGTAAACACCATATATTTT. Translated: CASTRGGTVNTIYF.

This clonotype has a count of ten or more. The chain joins TRBV7-9 to TRBJ1-1; D is unclear. V gave up 4 bases and J gave up 2 bases, with 8 bases separating them. The germline gives CDR1 SEHNR, CDR2 FQNEAQ (reference sequence). CDR3 length equals 13 residues. The CDR3 DNA follows: TGTGCCAGCAGCTCGGGCCTCAACACTGAAGCTTTCTTT. This gives the protein CASSSGLNTEAFF. Using reference TRBV7-9 and TRBJ1-1 for the parts outside the CDR3, the full variable domain is DTGVSQNPRHKITKRGQNVTFRCDPISEHNRLYWYRQTLGQGPEFLTYFQNEAQLEKSRLLSDRFSAERPKGSFSTLEIQRTEQGDSAMYLCASSSGLNTEAFFGQGTRLTVV.

This clonotype was detected ten times or more. The rearrangement joins TRBV6-1 to TRBJ1-2; no clear D. V was cut by 1 base and J by 8 bases, with 11 bases left in between. This CDR3 is 13 amino acids long. Germline CDR1 and CDR2: MNHNS and SASEGT. CDR3 in DNA: TGTGCCAGCAGTGAAGGAGGATCTCACGGCTACACCTTC. Amino acid sequence: CASSEGGSHGYTF.

The chain employs TRBV3-1 and TRBJ2-4, with 9 bases lining up with TRBD1. Germline values: CDR1 LGHDT, CDR2 YNNKEL (reference sequence). There are 16 residues in the CDR3. The trim removed 4 bases at V and 2 bases at J, leaving 6 bases unmatched. CDR3 region: CASSPGQGITKNIQYF. The CDR3 DNA reads as TGTGCCAGCAGCCCTGGACAGGGGATTACCAAAAACATTCAGTACTTC.